Listed below are T cell receptor beta chains from one sample, sequenced in a study of cytomegalovirus exposure and HLA in healthy donors. TCRdb keeps only in-frame clones here, not all; method: immunoSEQ multiplex PCR. The table lists roughly 330,000 clones, roughly 90% of them singletons, with 1.2% in the top ten. Sequencing was performed on PBMCs. The receptors were gathered from a woman in her twenties or thirties in good health and CMV-seropositive. CDR3s include the opening cysteine and the closing phenylalanine or tryptophan. A D gene is named only where the DNA matches it firmly.

V gene	D gene	J gene	CDR3 protein	CDR3 DNA
TRBV28	TRBD1	TRBJ1-1	CASSLGQGFEAFF	TGTGCCAGCAGTTTGGGACAGGGTTTTGAAGCTTTCTTT
TRBV6-5	.	TRBJ2-7	CASGKEGPLYEQYF	TGTGCCAGCGGGAAGGAGGGTCCACTTTACGAGCAGTACTTC
TRBV30	.	TRBJ2-7	CAWRQGSYEQYF	TGTGCCTGGAGGCAAGGGTCCTACGAGCAGTACTTC
TRBV10-3	.	TRBJ2-7	CAISGGSYEQYF	TGTGCCATCAGTGGGGGGAGCTACGAGCAGTACTTC
TRBV5-1	.	TRBJ2-7	CASSLEGPTYEQYF	TGCGCCAGCAGCTTGGAGGGACCGACCTACGAGCAGTACTTC
TRBV28	.	TRBJ1-1	CASSPPHLGGLGENTEAFF	TGTGCCAGCAGCCCGCCTCATCTGGGCGGCCTAGGGGAGAACACTGAAGCTTTCTTT
TRBV6-4	.	TRBJ1-3	CASNRDKGVDTIYF	TGTGCCAGCAACCGGGACAAGGGGGTAGACACCATATATTTT
TRBV27	TRBD1	TRBJ2-1	CASLDRPDTSNEQFF	TGTGCCAGCTTGGACAGGCCCGACACTTCCAATGAGCAGTTCTTC
TRBV5-4	TRBD2	TRBJ2-6	CASSMGGFGANVLTF	TGTGCCAGCAGCATGGGAGGGTTTGGGGCCAACGTCCTGACTTTC
TRBV2	.	TRBJ1-4	CASSVTMEGANEKLFF	TGTGCCAGCAGCGTCACCATGGAGGGGGCTAATGAAAAACTGTTTTTT
TRBV28	.	TRBJ1-2	CASNTGLLTNYGYTF	TGTGCCAGCAATACAGGGCTATTAACTAACTATGGCTACACCTTC
TRBV14	.	TRBJ1-1	CASSQVDRIEAFF	TGTGCCAGCAGCCAAGTAGACAGGATTGAAGCTTTCTTT
TRBV28	TRBD2	TRBJ2-5	CASRPPLRGASETQYF	TGTGCCAGCAGACCCCCGTTGCGGGGGGCGTCGGAGACCCAGTACTTC
TRBV6-5	.	TRBJ2-3	CASSSGGPQQYF	TGTGCCAGCAGTTCCGGGGGGCCGCAGCAGTATTTT
TRBV6-5	.	TRBJ2-7	CASSSSSYEQYF	TGTGCCAGCAGTTCCAGTTCCTACGAGCAGTACTTC
TRBV18	.	TRBJ1-2	CASSPKQGYGYTF	TGTGCCAGCTCACCTAAACAGGGTTATGGCTACACCTTC
TRBV6-5	.	TRBJ1-5	CASSSSGRNQPQHF	TGTGCCAGCAGTTCGTCAGGGCGCAATCAGCCCCAGCATTTT
TRBV20-1	TRBD1	TRBJ1-5	CSASGTGGLHF	TGCAGTGCTAGTGGGACAGGGGGTCTCCATTTT
TRBV2	.	TRBJ1-1	CASRERGMNTEAFF	TGTGCCAGCAGGGAAAGGGGGATGAACACTGAAGCTTTCTTT
TRBV6-1	.	TRBJ1-5	CASSELADQPQHF	TGTGCCAGCAGTGAATTAGCAGATCAGCCCCAGCATTTT
TRBV27	TRBD2	TRBJ2-3	CASSPRLAGTPDTQYF	TGTGCCAGCAGTCCCCGACTAGCGGGAACGCCAGATACGCAGTATTTT
TRBV29-1	.	TRBJ2-7	CSVRSGQAYEQYF	TGCAGCGTTCGTTCAGGACAAGCCTACGAGCAGTACTTC
TRBV27	.	TRBJ2-2	CASRLDGELFF	TGTGCCAGCCGCCTCGACGGGGAGCTGTTTTTT